This TCR beta chain was obtained from a study of T cell responses to AZD1222 COVID-19 vaccine. Looked up from germline, CDR1 is SEHNR and CDR2 is FQNEAQ (reference sequence). Deletions cut 0 bases from V and 3 bases from J, with 12 bases between. The CDR3 length is 15 residues. Generated by immunoSEQ multiplex PCR, the TCRdb table keeps only in-frame clones and is missing some. The sample consists of approximately 99,000 clones, more than 70% of them appearing once. Whole-study findings and limits: White British ancestry dominated among donors, who included more females, and clonal diversity was possibly underestimated. Vaccination with two AZD1222 doses was followed by a rise in Spike-specific TCR breadth and depth. Dominant CD4 TCR responses targeted spike regions 160-218 and 743-854. There were repertoire samples only from the period after the peak T cell response.

A note on this clone: Its antigen is still unknown.

The TCR sequence derives from an adult in good health. The chain joins TRBV7-9 to TRBJ2-7; TRBD1 or TRBD2 may be the D gene (5 bases each). Sequencing was performed on peripheral blood, taken on day 0 of MenACWY control vaccination. The CDR3 DNA reads as TGTGCCAGCAGCTTAGCGGGGACGCCCGACTACGAGCAGTACTTC. Translation: CASSLAGTPDYEQYF.